Sequencing of this T cell receptor (beta chain) was carried out in a study of shared clonotypes between healthy human individuals. Study at large: CD4 naive cells filled three plates per donor, CD4 memory three, CD8 naive two and CD8 memory one.

TCRdb keeps only in-frame clones here, not all; method: immunoSEQ multiplex PCR. This sample has around 2.5 million clones, with approximately 93% found just once. The CDR3 spans 15 residues. The germline CDR1 and CDR2 sequences are SGHRS and YFSETQ. The V gene end was trimmed by 4 bases and the J gene end by 3 bases; junction bases not matched to a gene: 9. It was into CD45RA+ naive and CD45RA-negative memory subsets that the CD4+ cells were split. The specimen sequenced was naive CD4+ T cells from PBMCs. Subset meaning: CD45RA+ positively selected. The clonotype originates from a man aged 18 to 30 in good health. Some clones in this sample may be carry-over from other donors' samples. V usage is TRBV5-1 and J usage is TRBJ2-7; 8 bases are a match to TRBD2. The CDR3 region is CASSEDTGGLYEQYF. In nucleotides, the CDR3 is TGCGCCAGCAGCGAGGACACGGGAGGGCTCTACGAGCAGTACTTC.